This TCR beta chain is drawn from a study of shared clonotypes between healthy human individuals. General study findings and limits: Clonotype sharing among donors was expected to depend on sequencing depth.

Assay: immunoSEQ multiplex PCR; the TCRdb copy retains only in-frame clones and omits some. The sample holds about 750,000 clones, 90% to 95% seen once. Comment on this clone: The antigen is not known.

There are 16 residues in the CDR3. The germline CDR1 and CDR2 sequences are MNHEY and SMNVEV (reference sequence). The germline V and J ends were trimmed by 5 bases and 5 bases, with 18 bases remaining between them. Naive CD8 cells were CD45RO-negative, positively selected for CCR7, excluding terminally differentiated effector memory CD45RA+ cells. The sample comprised naive CD8+ T cells sorted from blood. The V call is TRBV27, the J call TRBJ2-2; D is perhaps TRBD2 (6 bases). This clonotype originated in a man aged 30-40 years in good health. In DNA form, the CDR3 reads TGTGCCAGCAGTGACTATGCGGGAAGTTATACCGGGGAGCTGTTTTTT. It specifies CASSDYAGSYTGELFF.